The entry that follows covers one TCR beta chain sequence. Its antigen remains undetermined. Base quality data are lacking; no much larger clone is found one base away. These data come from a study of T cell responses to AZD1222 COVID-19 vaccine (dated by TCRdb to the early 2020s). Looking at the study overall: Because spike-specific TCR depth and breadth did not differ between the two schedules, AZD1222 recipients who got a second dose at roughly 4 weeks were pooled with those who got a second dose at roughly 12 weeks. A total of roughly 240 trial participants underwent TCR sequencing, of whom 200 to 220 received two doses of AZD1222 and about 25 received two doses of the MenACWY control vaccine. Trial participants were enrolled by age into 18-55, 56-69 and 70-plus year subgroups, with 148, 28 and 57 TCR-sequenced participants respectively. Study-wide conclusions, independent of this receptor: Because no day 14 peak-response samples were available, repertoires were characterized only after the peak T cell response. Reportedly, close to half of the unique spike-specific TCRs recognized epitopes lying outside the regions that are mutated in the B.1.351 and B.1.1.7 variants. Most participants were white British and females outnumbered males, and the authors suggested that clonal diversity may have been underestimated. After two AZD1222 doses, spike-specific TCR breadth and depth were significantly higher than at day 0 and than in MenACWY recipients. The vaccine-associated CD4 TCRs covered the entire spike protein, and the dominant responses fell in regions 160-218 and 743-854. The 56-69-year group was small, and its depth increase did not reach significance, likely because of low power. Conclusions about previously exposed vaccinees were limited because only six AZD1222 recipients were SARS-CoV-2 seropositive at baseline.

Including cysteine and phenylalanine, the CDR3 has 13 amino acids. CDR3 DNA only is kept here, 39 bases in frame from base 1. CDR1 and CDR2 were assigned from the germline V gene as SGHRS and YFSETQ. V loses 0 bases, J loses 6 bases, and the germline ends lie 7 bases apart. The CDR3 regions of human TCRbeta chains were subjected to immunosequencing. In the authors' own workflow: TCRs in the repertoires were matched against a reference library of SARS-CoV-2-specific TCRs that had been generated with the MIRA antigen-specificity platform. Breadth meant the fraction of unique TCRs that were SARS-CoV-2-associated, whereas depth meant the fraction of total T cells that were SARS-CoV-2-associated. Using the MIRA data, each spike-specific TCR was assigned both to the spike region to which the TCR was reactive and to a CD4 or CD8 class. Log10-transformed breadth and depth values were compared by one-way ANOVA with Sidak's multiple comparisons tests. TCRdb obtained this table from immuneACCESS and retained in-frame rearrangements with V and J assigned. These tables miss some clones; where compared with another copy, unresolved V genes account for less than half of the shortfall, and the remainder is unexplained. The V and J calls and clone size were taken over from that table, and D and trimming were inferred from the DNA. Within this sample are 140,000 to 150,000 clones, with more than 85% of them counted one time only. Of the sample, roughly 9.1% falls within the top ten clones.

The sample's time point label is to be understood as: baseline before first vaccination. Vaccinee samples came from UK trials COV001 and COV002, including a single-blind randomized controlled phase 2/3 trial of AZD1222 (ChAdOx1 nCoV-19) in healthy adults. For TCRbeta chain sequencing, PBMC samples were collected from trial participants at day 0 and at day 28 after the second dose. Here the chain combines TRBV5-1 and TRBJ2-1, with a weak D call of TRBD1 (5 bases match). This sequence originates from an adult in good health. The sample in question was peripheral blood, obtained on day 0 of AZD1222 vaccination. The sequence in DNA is TGCGCCAGCAGCTTGGTTGGGGCCAATGAGCAGTTCTTC. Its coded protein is CASSLVGANEQFF.